This TCR beta chain comes out of a study of preoperative IRX-2 immunotherapy in early breast cancer (dated by TCRdb to between 2018 and 2020). This sample's treatment or condition label indicates: preoperative locoregional IRX-2 cytokine immunotherapy. The samples were obtained from a phase Ib study that tested preoperative, locoregional IRX-2 cytokine immunotherapy designed to prime immune responses. Patients with early-stage breast cancer who were given IRX-2 before surgery served as donors. Library construction relied on the immunoSEQ multiplex PCR assay. The source is immuneACCESS, and TCRdb retained only in-frame sequences with V and J called. Part of the clones is not carried over; for the studies checked, unresolved V genes explain less than half of this, and the remainder is unexplained. Across this sample there are about 5,300 clones, with 73% seen only once. The top ten clonotypes cover 13% to 15% of the sample.

The CDR3 has 15 amino acids, counting the end cysteine and phenylalanine. Left in the record is the CDR3 DNA by itself, 45 bases read in frame from the first base. V and J are truncated by 2 bases and 3 bases respectively, leaving an intervening sequence of 13 bases. The germline V gene sets CDR1 to KGHSH and CDR2 to LQKENI. Of note for this clone: Its recognized antigen is unknown. Per-base quality was not reported, and no clone a single base away is much larger than it.

This clonotype was sampled from a human donor with breast cancer. The sequencing used tumor tissue, collected before IRX-2 immunotherapy. The receptor chain draws on TRBV18 and TRBJ1-1; the D gene assignment is ambiguous. The CDR3 sequence is CASSPNEGFDTEAFF. Read as DNA, the sequence is TGTGCCAGCTCACCAAACGAGGGTTTCGACACTGAAGCTTTCTTT.